The clone carrying this T cell receptor beta chain was observed a single time. The data were obtained in a study of cytomegalovirus exposure and HLA in healthy donors. Donors showed nominal health when sampled, although they likely had unrecorded immune exposures. Trimming cost V 2 bases and J 1 base; bases outside gene matches: 10. Germline V CDR1 and CDR2: GTSNPN, SVGIG (reference sequence). The CDR3 length is 16 residues. In the PCR, 60 Vbeta and 13 Jbeta primers were used. Repertoires were generated with immunoSEQ multiplex PCR, while TCRdb's copy carries only in-frame clones and drops some. This table holds roughly 180,000 clones, roughly three quarters found once.

The chain uses TRBV30 and TRBJ1-2, with 7 bases matching TRBD1. Input material: PBMCs. The sequence was obtained from a woman aged 50 to 60 in good health and CMV-seropositive. CDR3 coding DNA: TGTGCCTGGAGTCTAAGCCCGGGACAGCTTAACTATGGCTACACCTTC. This gives the protein CAWSLSPGQLNYGYTF. The whole variable domain, remainder taken from reference TRBV30 and TRBJ1-2, is SQTIHQWPATLVQPVGSPLSLECTVEGTSNPNLYWYRQAAGRGLQLLFYSVGIGQISSEVPQNLSASRPQDRQFILSSKKLLLSDSGFYLCAWSLSPGQLNYGYTFGSGTRLTVV.